This T cell receptor (beta chain) was retrieved from a study of shared clonotypes between healthy human individuals (dated by TCRdb to about 2020). Some background on the complete study: A couple of women and a few men aged 18 to 49 years were included in the cohort. For each donor, CD4 naive and CD4 memory were each run on three plates, CD8 naive on two plates, and CD8 memory on one plate. Per donor, leukapheresis produced somewhere between about 0.9 and 9.5 billion PBMCs. To increase sequencing depth and limit assay-specific biases, TCR repertoire library preparation and sequencing were carried out by different laboratories using diverse techniques. The study deeply sequenced blood TCR repertoires of five healthy adults to estimate repertoire size and the extent of clonotype sharing between individuals. Study-wide findings and limitations: Rarefaction of sorted-subset datasets indicated incomplete sequencing despite the large sequencing depth. Based on pairwise subsampling, the degree of clonotype sharing among donors was expected to be affected by sequencing depth. Sampling was restricted to blood, and TCR repertoires in tissues likely differ from the TCR repertoires found in blood. Compared with non-shared clonotypes, clonotypes shared by all four sorted-subset donors had higher generation probabilities. Across a few donors, around 5% of naive CD4, around 3.5% of naive CD8, roughly 2.2% of memory CD4, and roughly 0.41% of memory CD8 clonotypes were shared. The genetic and exposure-history diversity represented was limited by the small number of donors. Estimated clonotype richness was generally larger for naive than for memory subsets.

Using the deep immunoSEQ assay, TCR CDR3 regions were amplified from genomic DNA by multiplex PCR. Genomic DNA extracted from each cell subset was distributed evenly over all wells of several immunoSEQ 96-well plates, and each plate served as one replicate. For sorted subsets, about 200 ng genomic DNA, equal to some 30,000 T cell genomes, was loaded into each replicate PCR. Purified libraries were measured with a Qubit 3.0 fluorometer, size-checked on a Bioanalyzer 2100, and measured again with the KAPA Library Quantification kit. Every immunoSEQ 96-well plate was sequenced on a dedicated single-read 150-cycle Illumina NextSeq 550 flow cell. The study's processing was this. Because the immunoSEQ output included only junctional sequences and no quality scores, the filtering could not be the same as the filtering used for full-length reads. Sequences were annotated with PyIR, a Python wrapper for IgBLAST v1.9, using IMGT germline references to assign V/J genes and CDR3. Reads were removed for weak V/J assignments (E-value above 1e-6), missing CDR3, stop codons, out-of-frame junctions, or ambiguous translated residues. V3J clonotypes were defined as sequences sharing the same inferred V gene, J gene, and CDR3 amino acid sequence. Percentage overlap between repertoires was computed as shared unique clonotypes divided by the size of the smaller repertoire. Three approaches were used to assess repertoire richness: RTK rarefaction, the Chao1 estimator, and Recon v2.1 estimates of unobserved clonotypes. Generation probabilities were computed with OLGA for all TCRbeta clonotypes obtained by the gDNA method from several donors. In its TCRdb copy, this immuneACCESS table keeps in-frame sequences only and misses some clones. Where compared with another copy, unresolved V genes explain less than half of these, and the others have no known cause. V and J calls and clone size are given by that table; D and trimming were obtained from the DNA. The sample table shows 650,000 to 800,000 clones, and 92% are seen once. The top ten hold approximately 24% of the sample.

CD8 naive samples were obtained by positive selection for CCR7 among CD45RO-negative cells, yielding a CD45RA+CCR7+ population from which TemRA cells were excluded. Donors were healthy HIV-negative adults with no recently reported acute infections or vaccinations. Every donor was a Caucasian adult residing in Nashville, Tennessee, USA. Blood was collected by leukapheresis, and PBMCs were isolated by Ficoll-Histopaque density gradient centrifugation and then cryopreserved in liquid nitrogen vapor phase. Analytical flow cytometry was used to check the purity and quantity of each magnetically sorted T cell population. Each sorted fraction had its genomic DNA isolated and then quantified by UV absorbance on a Nanodrop 2000c. To note about this clone: Its specific antigen is unknown. Per-nucleotide qualities are absent, and no much larger clonotype sits a single base away.

The CDR3 spans 16 residues, from the cysteine through the phenylalanine. The sequence is cut down to CDR3 DNA, 48 bases in frame from base 1. V sheds 3 bases and J sheds 3 bases, leaving 16 bases between their ends. For CDR1 and CDR2, the germline V gene lists ENHRY and SYGVKD. This chain joins TRBV10-3 to TRBJ2-3; TRBD2 could be the D gene, as 5 bases match. The sample consisted of naive CD8+ T cells sorted from blood. This sample's cell subset or site label indicates: CD45RA+CCR7+. The TCR was taken from a man younger than 45 in good health. The CDR3 reads CAISDEGPPLTDTQYF. The DNA reads as follows: TGTGCCATCAGTGATGAGGGTCCCCCTTTAACAGATACGCAGTATTTT.